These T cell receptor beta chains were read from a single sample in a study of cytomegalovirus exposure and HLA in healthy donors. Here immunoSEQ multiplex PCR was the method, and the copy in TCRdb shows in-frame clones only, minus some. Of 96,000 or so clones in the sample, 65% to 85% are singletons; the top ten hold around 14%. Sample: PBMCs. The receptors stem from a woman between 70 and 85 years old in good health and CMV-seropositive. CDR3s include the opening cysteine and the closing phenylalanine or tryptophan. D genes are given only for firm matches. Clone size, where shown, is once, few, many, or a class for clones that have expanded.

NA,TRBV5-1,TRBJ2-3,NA,CASRGPLSTDTQYF,TGCGCCAGCCGCGGCCCCCTAAGCACAGATACGCAGTATTTT
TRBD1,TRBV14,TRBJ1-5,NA,CASSQTGTGDIRGNQPQHF,TGTGCCAGCAGCCAAACCGGGACAGGGGATATTAGGGGCAATCAGCCCCAGCATTTT
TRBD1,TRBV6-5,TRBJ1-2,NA,CASSYSRTGGGYGYTF,TGTGCCAGCAGTTACTCCAGAACAGGGGGAGGTTATGGCTACACCTTC
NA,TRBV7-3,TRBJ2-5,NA,CASSLSTGETQYF,TGTGCCAGCAGCTTGTCGACAGGCGAGACCCAGTACTTC
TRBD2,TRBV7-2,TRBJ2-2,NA,CASSPSSGNTGELFF,TGTGCCAGCAGCCCTTCTAGCGGGAACACCGGGGAGCTGTTTTTT
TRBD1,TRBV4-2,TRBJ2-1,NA,CASSQGTGGGEQFF,TGTGCCAGCAGCCAGGGGACAGGGGGCGGTGAGCAGTTCTTC
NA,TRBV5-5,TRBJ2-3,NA,CASSRIGGSTDTQYF,TGTGCCAGCAGCCGGATCGGGGGAAGCACAGATACGCAGTATTTT
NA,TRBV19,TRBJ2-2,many,CATEQVTGELFF,TGTGCCACAGAACAGGTCACCGGGGAGCTGTTTTTT
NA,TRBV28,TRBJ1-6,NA,CASGPGGVYNSPLHF,TGTGCCAGCGGCCCCGGGGGGGTGTATAATTCACCCCTCCACTTT
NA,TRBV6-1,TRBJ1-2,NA,CASSEMQGLTYGYTF,TGTGCCAGCAGTGAAATGCAGGGTCTGACCTATGGCTACACCTTC
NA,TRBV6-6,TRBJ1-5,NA,CASSFGEGQPQHF,TGTGCCAGCAGCTTCGGGGAAGGTCAGCCCCAGCATTTT
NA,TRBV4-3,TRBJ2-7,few,CASSPSGISYEQYF,TGCGCCAGCAGCCCTTCCGGGATTTCATACGAGCAGTACTTC
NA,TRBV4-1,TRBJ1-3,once,CASSQNLGLGNTIYF,TGCGCCAGCAGCCAAAATCTGGGCCTCGGAAACACCATATATTTT
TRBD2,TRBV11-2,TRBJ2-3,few,CASSTVSGGAGDTQYF,TGTGCCAGCAGCACGGTTAGCGGGGGGGCCGGAGATACGCAGTATTTT
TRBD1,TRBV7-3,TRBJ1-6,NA,CASSLTGRIESPLHF,TGTGCCAGCAGCTTGACAGGGCGGATCGAGTCACCCCTCCACTTT
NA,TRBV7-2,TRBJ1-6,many,CASSAHRIDSPLHF,TGTGCCAGCAGCGCCCACAGGATAGATTCACCCCTCCACTTT
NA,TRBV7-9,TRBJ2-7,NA,CASSSQQGSYEQYF,TGTGCCAGCAGCTCGCAACAGGGCTCCTACGAGCAGTACTTC
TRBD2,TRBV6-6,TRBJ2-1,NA,CASSSLLAYNRNEQFF,TGTGCCAGCAGTAGCCTACTAGCGTATAACCGGAATGAGCAGTTCTTC
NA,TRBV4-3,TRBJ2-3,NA,CASSQNSRGPDTQYF,TGCGCCAGCAGCCAAAATTCTAGGGGCCCAGATACGCAGTATTTT
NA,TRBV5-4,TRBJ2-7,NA,CASSLDRVVNEQYF,TGTGCCAGCAGCTTGGACAGGGTCGTGAACGAGCAGTACTTC
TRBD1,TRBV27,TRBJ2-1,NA,CASSPHGRQGQQFF,TGTGCCAGCAGTCCCCACGGGCGACAGGGCCAGCAGTTCTTC
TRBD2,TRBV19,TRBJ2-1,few,CASSERGTSGLYNEQFF,TGTGCCAGTAGTGAAAGGGGGACTAGCGGACTCTACAATGAGCAGTTCTTC
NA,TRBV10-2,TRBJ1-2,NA,CATNGGGTNYGYTF,TGCGCCACCAACGGGGGGGGAACTAACTATGGCTACACCTTC
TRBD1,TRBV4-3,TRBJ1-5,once,CASSQVTGGQPQHF,TGCGCCAGCAGCCAAGTTACAGGGGGACAGCCCCAGCATTTT
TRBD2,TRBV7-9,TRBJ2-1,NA,CASSLLAGGYNEQFF,TGTGCCAGCAGCTTATTAGCGGGCGGTTACAATGAGCAGTTCTTC
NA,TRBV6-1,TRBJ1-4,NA,CASSTTGLRNEKLFF,TGTGCCAGCAGCACCACAGGGCTTCGGAATGAAAAACTGTTTTTT
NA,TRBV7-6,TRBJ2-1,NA,CASSQGRLGYNEQFF,TGTGCCAGCAGCCAGGGGCGGTTGGGTTACAATGAGCAGTTCTTC